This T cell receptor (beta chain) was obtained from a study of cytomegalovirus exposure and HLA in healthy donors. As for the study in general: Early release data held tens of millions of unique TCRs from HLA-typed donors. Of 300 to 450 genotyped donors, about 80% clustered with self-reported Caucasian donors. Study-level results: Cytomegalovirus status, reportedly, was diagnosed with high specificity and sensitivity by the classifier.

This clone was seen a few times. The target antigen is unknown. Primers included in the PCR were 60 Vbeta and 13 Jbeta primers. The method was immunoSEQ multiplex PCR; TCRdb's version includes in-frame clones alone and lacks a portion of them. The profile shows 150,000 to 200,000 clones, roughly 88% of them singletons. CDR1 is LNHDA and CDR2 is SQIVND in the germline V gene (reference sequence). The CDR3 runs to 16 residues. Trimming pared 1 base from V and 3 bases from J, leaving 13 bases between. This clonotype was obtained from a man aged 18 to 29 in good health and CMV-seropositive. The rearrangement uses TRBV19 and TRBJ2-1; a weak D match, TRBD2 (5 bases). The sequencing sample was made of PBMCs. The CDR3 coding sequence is TGTGCCAGTAGTATAGTACCGGGAATAAGCTACAATGAGCAGTTCTTC. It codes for CASSIVPGISYNEQFF.